Listed below are T cell receptor beta chains from one sample, sequenced in a study of T cell responses to AZD1222 COVID-19 vaccine. Repertoires were generated with immunoSEQ multiplex PCR, while TCRdb's copy carries only in-frame clones and drops some. The table has approximately 99,000 clones, 87% seen once; the top ten hold approximately 2.9%. The source was peripheral blood, collected on day 0 of AZD1222 vaccination. These receptors all stem from an adult in good health. The CDR3 runs from the conserved cysteine through the conserved F or W. Fields, in order: clone size, D gene, V gene, J gene, CDR3 DNA, CDR3 protein. A D gene is named only where the DNA matches it firmly. A clone size is listed for some rows: how often the clone was seen (once, few, many), or a class if it is expanded.

NA,TRBD2,TRBV10-3,TRBJ2-1,TGTGCCATCAATGCGGGAGGCTCCTACAATGAGCAGTTCTTC,CAINAGGSYNEQFF
NA,NA,TRBV29-1,TRBJ1-2,TGCAGCGTTGACCCGACAGGTGATTATGGCTACACCTTC,CSVDPTGDYGYTF
NA,NA,TRBV10-1,TRBJ2-6,TGCGCCAGCAGTGGCACAAGGATCTCTGGGGCCAACGTCCTGACTTTC,CASSGTRISGANVLTF
NA,NA,TRBV5-1,TRBJ2-7,TGCGCCAGCAGCTTGGATGGTGGGCCAGGCGAGCAGTACTTC,CASSLDGGPGEQYF
NA,NA,TRBV30,TRBJ1-6,TGTGCCTGGAAGCGTGTGATCTCGGGGGGATTGTCACCCCTCCACTTT,CAWKRVISGGLSPLHF
NA,TRBD1,TRBV9,TRBJ1-2,TGTGCCAGCAGCGCGGGCCGGGACAGGGTCTATGGCTACACCTTC,CASSAGRDRVYGYTF
few,TRBD1,TRBV9,TRBJ1-5,TGTGCCAGCAGCGTAGGGACAGGGCCGGGGAGCAATCAGCCCCAGCATTTT,CASSVGTGPGSNQPQHF
once,TRBD1,TRBV5-4,TRBJ1-6,TGTGCCAGCAGTCCAACCCCCGGGGGACAGGGTGGTTCACCCCTCCACTTT,CASSPTPGGQGGSPLHF
few,NA,TRBV19,TRBJ2-7,TGTGCCAGTAGTATAGGAGGAGGCTACGAGCAGTACTTC,CASSIGGGYEQYF
NA,NA,TRBV3-1/TRBV3-2,TRBJ2-1,TGTGCCAGCAGCCAAGATGGGAATGAGCAGTTCTTC,CASSQDGNEQFF
NA,NA,TRBV9,TRBJ2-1,TGTGCCAGCAGCCTATCTTCCTCTGGAGGATCCTACAATGAGCAGTTCTTC,CASSLSSSGGSYNEQFF
NA,TRBD1,TRBV10-3,TRBJ2-7,TGTGCCATCAGTCCGGGACAGGGCGGCGAGCAGTACTTC,CAISPGQGGEQYF
NA,NA,TRBV19,TRBJ1-6,TGTGCCAGTAGTATCGACAGTAGCTCCTATAATTCACCCCTCCACTTT,CASSIDSSSYNSPLHF
NA,NA,TRBV5-1,TRBJ2-2,TGCGCCAGCAGCTTGGCGGGGCCCACCGGGGAGCTGTTTTTT,CASSLAGPTGELFF
once,NA,TRBV5-1,TRBJ1-4,TGCGCCGGCAGCCGCTGGGGAAGTGTTGAAAAACTGTTTTTT,CAGSRWGSVEKLFF
NA,NA,TRBV7-2,TRBJ1-5,TGTGCCAGCAGTCCCGTTTCGGCAGGCAATCAGCCCCAGCATTTT,CASSPVSAGNQPQHF
NA,TRBD2,TRBV7-2,TRBJ2-1,TGTGCCAGCAGCTCCCCAGGACTAGCGGGGGCCGGCCATGAGCAGTTCTTC,CASSSPGLAGAGHEQFF
NA,NA,TRBV6-5,TRBJ2-5,TGTGCCGGATCCTACCCCGAGGAGACCCAGTACTTC,CAGSYPEETQYF
NA,TRBD1,TRBV4-2,TRBJ2-7,TGTGCCAGCAGCCAAGATCTCTCCACAGGGGGCTCCTACGAGCAGTACTTC,CASSQDLSTGGSYEQYF
NA,TRBD1,TRBV5-6,TRBJ1-5,TGTGCCAGCAGCCCCGGGACAGAGAATCAGCCCCAGCATTTT,CASSPGTENQPQHF
NA,NA,TRBV6-2/TRBV6-3,TRBJ2-7,TGTGCCAGCAGTTACCCGGGCCTTTACGAGCAGTACTTC,CASSYPGLYEQYF
NA,NA,TRBV5-4,TRBJ2-7,TGTGCCAGCGGGACGTTCAACGAGCAGTACTTC,CASGTFNEQYF
NA,TRBD1,TRBV5-4,TRBJ1-4,TGTGCCAGCAGATCGACACCAGGGGGTACTAATGAAAAACTGTTTTTT,CASRSTPGGTNEKLFF
NA,TRBD2,TRBV7-2,TRBJ2-1,TGTGCCAGCAGGACACTAGCGGGTTCCGCTAATGAGCAGTTCTTC,CASRTLAGSANEQFF
NA,NA,TRBV6-2/TRBV6-3,TRBJ1-4,TGTGCCAGCAGCGTCCTCGGGGAAAATGAAAAACTGTTTTTT,CASSVLGENEKLFF
NA,NA,TRBV6-5,TRBJ1-2,TGTGCCAGCAGATATACAGGGACCTATGGCTACACCTTC,CASRYTGTYGYTF
once,NA,TRBV11-2,TRBJ1-3,TGTGCCAGCAGCGCAGCCGTTTTCTCTGGAAACACCATATATTTT,CASSAAVFSGNTIYF
NA,NA,TRBV5-8,TRBJ2-3,TGTGCCAGCAGCCCCGCCTGGGACTTATCTAGCACAGATACGCAGTATTTT,CASSPAWDLSSTDTQYF
once,NA,TRBV5-4,TRBJ1-1,TGTGCCAGCAGCCCGTTGGGCCCCAAGATGAACACTGAAGCTTTCTTT,CASSPLGPKMNTEAFF
NA,NA,TRBV24-1,TRBJ1-5,TGTGCCACCAGTCTACACCGTTCTCAGCCCCAGCATTTT,CATSLHRSQPQHF
NA,NA,TRBV6-1,TRBJ1-1,TGTGCCAGCAGTGAAGGGAAGGTCACTGAAGCTTTCTTT,CASSEGKVTEAFF
NA,TRBD2,TRBV7-2,TRBJ2-1,TGTGCCAGCAGCTTAGGCGGGAGGTACAATGAGCAGTTCTTC,CASSLGGRYNEQFF
NA,NA,TRBV24-1,TRBJ1-5,TGTGCCACCAGTGATTCTGGGGGTCGGAGCAATCAGCCCCAGCATTTT,CATSDSGGRSNQPQHF
NA,TRBD1,TRBV19,TRBJ1-2,TGTGCCAGTAGTACAGGGGGCTATGGCTACACCTTC,CASSTGGYGYTF
NA,TRBD1,TRBV19,TRBJ2-1,TGTGCCAGCAAAACAGGGGGCGATATCTATGAGCAGTTCTTC,CASKTGGDIYEQFF
NA,TRBD1,TRBV6-1,TRBJ1-2,TGTGCCAGCAGTGAAGCCCAACGAGGGGGCCGTCCCTATGGCTACACCTTC,CASSEAQRGGRPYGYTF
NA,NA,TRBV5-1,TRBJ2-5,TGCGCCAGCAGCTTGGGGGGACCGACCTCGCTCCCAGTAGACTTC,CASSLGGPTSLPVDF
NA,TRBD1,TRBV7-2,TRBJ1-1,TGTGCCAGCAGCCCGTCGGGGACAGTGGGGATGAACACTGAAGCTTTCTTT,CASSPSGTVGMNTEAFF
NA,NA,TRBV19,TRBJ2-1,TGTGCTACCGAAGGGGGGAACAATGAGCAGTTCTTC,CATEGGNNEQFF